This is a list of T cell receptor beta chains from one sample in a study of shared clonotypes between healthy human individuals. Produced via immunoSEQ multiplex PCR; TCRdb's table is partial and in-frame only. The table shows over 950,000 clones, with 77% occurring only once. Sequences were obtained from memory CD4+ T cells from PBMCs. The receptors come from a man aged 18 to 29 in good health. Some clones in this sample may be carry-over from other donors' samples. CDR3s include the opening cysteine and the closing phenylalanine or tryptophan. The order of the fields is CDR3 length, V gene, J gene, CDR3 protein.

length: 14; V: TRBV4-2; J: TRBJ2-2; CDR3: CASSYRGPGGELFF
length: 14; V: TRBV11-3; J: TRBJ2-1; CDR3: CASSPAYLKDIQFF
length: 14; V: TRBV28; J: TRBJ2-6; CDR3: CACGGVTGANVLTF
length: 13; V: TRBV2; J: TRBJ2-7; CDR3: CASNEGGFDEQYF
length: 14; V: TRBV6-1; J: TRBJ2-7; CDR3: CASSEGPQGPTWYF
length: 14; V: TRBV11-2; J: TRBJ1-3; CDR3: CASTLFLSGNTIYF
length: 14; V: TRBV5-4; J: TRBJ1-2; CDR3: CASSSRGRYYGYTF
length: 11; V: TRBV10-3; J: TRBJ2-3; CDR3: CAIKREDTQYF
length: 13; V: TRBV29-1; J: TRBJ2-3; CDR3: CSVTSGITDTQYF
length: 16; V: TRBV6-4; J: TRBJ2-1; CDR3: CASREDYPTTYNEQFF
length: 15; V: TRBV28; J: TRBJ1-1; CDR3: CASSPMDRANTEAFF
length: 15; V: TRBV27; J: TRBJ2-7; CDR3: CASSLSPRGPYEQYF
length: 13; V: TRBV11-3; J: TRBJ2-3; CDR3: CASSSRFADTQYF
length: 18; V: TRBV30; J: TRBJ2-1; CDR3: CAWSVEQRLTIGYNEQFF
length: 16; V: TRBV18; J: TRBJ1-5; CDR3: CASSLTGTGGTQPQHF
length: 15; V: TRBV7-2; J: TRBJ2-7; CDR3: CASSLVGGGGYEQYF
length: 15; V: TRBV14; J: TRBJ2-1; CDR3: CASSQVQGSYNEQFF
length: 13; V: TRBV9; J: TRBJ2-2; CDR3: CASSVATSKKLFF
length: 15; V: TRBV30; J: TRBJ1-2; CDR3: CAWRGPGQGLGGYTF
length: 13; V: TRBV7-2; J: TRBJ1-6; CDR3: CASSLESGSPLHF
length: 15; V: TRBV28; J: TRBJ1-3; CDR3: CASSRLTFSGNTIYF
length: 15; V: TRBV6-6; J: TRBJ2-1; CDR3: CASRTGTSGSREQFF
length: 17; V: TRBV9; J: TRBJ2-3; CDR3: CASSSRTSGPSTDTQYF
length: 17; V: TRBV4-1; J: TRBJ2-4; CDR3: CASSQTRDRGFKNIQYF
length: 13; V: TRBV7-9; J: TRBJ1-2; CDR3: CATSRDRGYGYTF
length: 13; V: TRBV9; J: TRBJ1-2; CDR3: CASSVGPGDGYTF
length: 14; V: TRBV7-9; J: TRBJ1-2; CDR3: CANSGDTAPYGYTF
length: 14; V: TRBV9; J: TRBJ1-1; CDR3: CASSVDGDRPEAFF
length: 13; V: TRBV7-3; J: TRBJ2-3; CDR3: CASSRGPLDTQYF
length: 14; V: TRBV10-1; J: TRBJ2-2; CDR3: CASRASGDTGELFF
length: 16; V: TRBV18; J: TRBJ2-4; CDR3: CASSPSTEFAKNIQYF
length: 10; V: TRBV20-1; J: TRBJ2-1; CDR3: CSAALYEQFF
length: 14; V: TRBV5-1; J: TRBJ2-7; CDR3: CASSATSGSYEQYF
length: 18; V: TRBV21-1; J: TRBJ2-3; CDR3: CASSAGPSGTTRTDTQYF
length: 15; V: TRBV5-1; J: TRBJ1-1; CDR3: CASSPNSWANTEAFF
length: 16; V: TRBV7-3; J: TRBJ2-2; CDR3: CASSLGSWGNTGELFF
length: 16; V: TRBV7-3; J: TRBJ1-4; CDR3: CASSLTPVRRDEKLFF
length: 16; V: TRBV21-1; J: TRBJ2-5; CDR3: CASSKLGTSGQETQYF
length: 17; V: TRBV12-5; J: TRBJ1-5; CDR3: CASAPTGASYSNQPQHF
length: 12; V: TRBV28; J: TRBJ1-2; CDR3: CASSSGYYGYTF